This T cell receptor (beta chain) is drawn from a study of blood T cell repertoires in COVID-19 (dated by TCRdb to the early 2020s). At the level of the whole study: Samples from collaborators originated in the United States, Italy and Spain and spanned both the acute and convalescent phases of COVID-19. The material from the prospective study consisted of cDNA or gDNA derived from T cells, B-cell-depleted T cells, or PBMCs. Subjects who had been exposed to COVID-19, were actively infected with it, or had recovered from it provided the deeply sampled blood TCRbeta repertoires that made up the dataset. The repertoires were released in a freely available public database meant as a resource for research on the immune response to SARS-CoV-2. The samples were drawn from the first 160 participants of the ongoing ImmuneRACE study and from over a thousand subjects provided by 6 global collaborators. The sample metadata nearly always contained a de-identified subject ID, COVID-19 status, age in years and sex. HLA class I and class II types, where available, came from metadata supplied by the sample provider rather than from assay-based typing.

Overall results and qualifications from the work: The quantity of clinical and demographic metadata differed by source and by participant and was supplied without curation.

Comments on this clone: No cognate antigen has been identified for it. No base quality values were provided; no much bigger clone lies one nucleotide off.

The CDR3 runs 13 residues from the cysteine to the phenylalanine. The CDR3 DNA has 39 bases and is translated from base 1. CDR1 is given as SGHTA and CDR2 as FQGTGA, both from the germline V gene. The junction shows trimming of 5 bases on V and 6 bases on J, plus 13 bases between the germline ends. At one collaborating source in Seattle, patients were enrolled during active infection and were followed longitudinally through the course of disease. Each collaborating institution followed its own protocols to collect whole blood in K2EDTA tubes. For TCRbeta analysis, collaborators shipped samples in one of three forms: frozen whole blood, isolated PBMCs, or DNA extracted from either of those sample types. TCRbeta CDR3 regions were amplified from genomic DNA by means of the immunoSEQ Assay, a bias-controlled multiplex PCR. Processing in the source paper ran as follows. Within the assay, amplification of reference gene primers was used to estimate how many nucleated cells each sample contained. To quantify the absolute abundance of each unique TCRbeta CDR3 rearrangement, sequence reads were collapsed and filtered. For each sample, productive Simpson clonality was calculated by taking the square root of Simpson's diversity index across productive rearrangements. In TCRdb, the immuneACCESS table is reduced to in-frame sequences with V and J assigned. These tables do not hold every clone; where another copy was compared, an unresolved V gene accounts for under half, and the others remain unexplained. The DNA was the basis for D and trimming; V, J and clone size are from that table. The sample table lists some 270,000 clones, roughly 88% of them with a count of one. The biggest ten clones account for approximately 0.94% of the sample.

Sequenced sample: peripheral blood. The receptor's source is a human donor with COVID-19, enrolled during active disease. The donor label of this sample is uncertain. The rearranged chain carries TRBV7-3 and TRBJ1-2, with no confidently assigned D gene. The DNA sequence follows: TGTGCCAGCAGCGCCTCCGGGTCTGATGGCTACACCTTC. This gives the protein CASSASGSDGYTF.